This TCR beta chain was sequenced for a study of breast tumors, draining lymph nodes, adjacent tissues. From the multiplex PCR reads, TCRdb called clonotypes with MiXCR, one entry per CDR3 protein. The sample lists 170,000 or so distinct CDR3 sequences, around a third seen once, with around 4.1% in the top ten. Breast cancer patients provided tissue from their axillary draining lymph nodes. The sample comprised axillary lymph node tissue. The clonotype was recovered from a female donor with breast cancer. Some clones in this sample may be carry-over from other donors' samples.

The CDR3 loop is CASSVATATYNEQFF. DNA for the CDR3: TGTGCCAGCAGCGTAGCTACGGCTACCTACAATGAGCAGTTCTTC. V and J are TRBV9 and TRBJ2-1; D call uncertain. The germline V and J ends were trimmed by 0 bases and 2 bases, with 9 bases remaining between them. CDR3 length: 15 residues. CDR1 and CDR2 from the germline V gene are SGDLS and YYNGEE.